A single TCR beta chain is shown here with its context. At one end the junction does not follow the germline gene, possibly because of a read error. The sample comes from a study of OX40 agonist ivuxolimab in advanced cancers. CDR1 and CDR2 (germline): SNHLY, FYNNEI. The CDR3 is made up of 16 amino acids. Method: immunoSEQ multiplex PCR; TCRdb's copy keeps in-frame clones and lacks some. The sample holds 45,000 or so clones, roughly 93% seen once. This chain links TRBV2 with TRBJ2-7, with TRBD2 as a possible D gene (7 bases). This TCR derives from an adult with an advanced solid tumor such as melanoma, head and neck, liver or kidney cancer. This material consisted of CD4+ or CD8+ T cells sorted from blood, taken in a trial of the OX40 agonist ivuxolimab. Here the CDR3 reads CASRGLGGPLLPGTLF. In DNA, the CDR3 is TGTGCCAGCAGAGGACTAGGAGGCCCCCTTTTGCCGGGGACACTTTTC. Drawing the rest from reference TRBV2 and TRBJ2-7, the complete variable domain is EPEVTQTPSHQVTQMGQEVILRCVPISNHLYFYWYRQILGQKVEFLVSFYNNEISEKSEIFDDQFSVERPDGSNFTLKIRSTKLEDSAMYFCASRGLGGPLLPGTLFGPGTRLTVT.